Shown below are 21 T cell receptor beta chains from a single sample sequenced in a study of cytomegalovirus exposure and HLA in healthy donors. In the PCR, 60 Vbeta and 13 Jbeta primers were used. Sequencing used immunoSEQ multiplex PCR; TCRdb keeps in-frame clones, though not all of them. This sample carries about 200,000 clones, about 81% of them seen once, and the ten largest clones take about 2.6%. Material: PBMCs. These TCRs come from a woman aged 40 to 50 in good health and CMV-seronegative.

This rearrangement joins TRBV29-1 to TRBJ2-7, with a weak D call TRBD2 (5 bases). CDR3 length: 12 residues. From germline, CDR1 is SQVTM and CDR2 ANQGSEA. The ends were cut back, 6 bases at V and 2 bases at J, with 11 bases in the middle. The CDR3 DNA follows: TGCAGCGTAGCGCGGGTCGCCTACGAGCAGTACTTC. Protein: CSVARVAYEQYF.

This chain connects TRBV6-5 to TRBJ2-5; D may be TRBD1 (6 bases). The germline V and J ends were trimmed by 7 bases and 7 bases, with 16 bases remaining between them. Per germline, CDR1 MNHEY and CDR2 SVGAGI. This CDR3 has 13 amino acids. The CDR3 DNA reads as TGTGCCAGCACCGCGGTGGGGGCTGGGACCCAGTACTTC. As protein: CASTAVGAGTQYF.

V gene TRBV5-1 combines with J gene TRBJ2-7; maybe TRBD1 (5 bases). V shed 2 bases and J shed 5 bases, with 8 bases lying between them. The CDR3 is 12 amino acids. Per germline, CDR1 SGHRS and CDR2 YFSETQ. CDR3 loop: CASSLIGDEQYF. The CDR3 DNA reads TGCGCCAGCAGCTTAATAGGGGACGAGCAGTACTTC.

V usage is TRBV5-4 and J usage is TRBJ2-1; weak D call: TRBD2 (7 bases). Germline V lookup: CDR1 SGHNT, CDR2 YYREEE (reference sequence). This CDR3 has 16 residues. The germline V and J ends were trimmed by 0 bases and 3 bases, with 13 bases remaining between them. The CDR3, as DNA: TGTGCCAGCAGCTTGGAAAGGGGGGGACTCTACAATGAGCAGTTCTTC. Translated, it gives CASSLERGGLYNEQFF.

The gene calls are TRBV29-1 and TRBJ2-1, with 12 positions matching TRBD2. Germline CDR1 is SQVTM and CDR2 is ANQGSEA. V lost 4 bases to trimming and J lost 7 bases; unmatched junction nucleotides: 11. This CDR3 comprises 16 residues. The CDR3 DNA sequence: TGCAGCGTTGCGCCTAGACTAGCGGGAGAAGGTAATGAGCAGTTCTTC. This translates into CSVAPRLAGEGNEQFF.

The gene calls are TRBV13 and TRBJ1-4; D unclear. The length of the CDR3 is 13 residues. V was pared by 2 bases and J by 7 bases, with 8 bases between. Germline lookup yields CDR1 PRHDT and CDR2 FYEKMQ (reference sequence). CDR3 residues: CASSLSLGEKLFF. For the CDR3, the DNA is TGTGCCAGCAGCTTAAGTCTAGGTGAAAAACTGTTTTTT. The full variable domain, in which reference TRBV13 and TRBJ1-4 provide the parts outside the CDR3, is AAGVIQSPRHLIKEKRETATLKCYPIPRHDTVYWYQQGPGQDPQFLISFYEKMQSDKGSIPDRFSAQQFSDYHSELNMSSLELGDSALYFCASSLSLGEKLFFGSGTQLSVL.

The genes are TRBV18 and TRBJ1-1; maybe TRBD1 (5 bases). Per germline, CDR1 KGHSH and CDR2 LQKENI. V shed 5 bases and J shed 13 bases, with 14 bases lying between them. The CDR3 consists of 11 residues. The CDR3, as DNA: TGTGCCAGCTCAGAGGGGAGGCTAGTTTTCTTT. This sequence encodes CASSEGRLVFF.

This clone appeared a single time. The CDR3 region has the DNA TGTGCCAGCAGTGAAGGCGGGGGGTTCTATGGCTACACCTTC. Its protein product is CASSEGGGFYGYTF. This chain uses TRBV6-1 with TRBJ1-2; TRBD1 might be the D (5 bases). Germline V gene sequence: CDR1 MNHNS, CDR2 SASEGT. Trimming left V 1 base short and J 4 bases short, with 10 bases between. This CDR3 comprises 14 residues.

This chain connects TRBV5-1 to TRBJ2-5; 8 bases agree with TRBD2. This CDR3 region has 17 residues. Trimming cost V 4 bases and J 3 bases; bases outside gene matches: 14. Germline loops: CDR1 SGHRS, CDR2 YFSETQ. The chain's CDR3 is CASSPGGGLSTKETQYF. CDR3 sequence (DNA): TGCGCCAGCAGCCCCGGGGGGGGGTTGTCTACCAAAGAGACCCAGTACTTC. The whole variable domain, remainder taken from reference TRBV5-1 and TRBJ2-5, is KAGVTQTPRYLIKTRGQQVTLSCSPISGHRSVSWYQQTPGQGLQFLFEYFSETQRNKGNFPGRFSGRQFSNSRSEMNVSTLELGDSALYLCASSPGGGLSTKETQYFGPGTRLLVL.

In this sample, this clone turned up a few times. The chain links TRBV29-1 to TRBJ1-1; tentative D call: TRBD1 (5 bases). This CDR3 has 13 residues. CDR1 is SQVTM, CDR2 ANQGSEA, per germline. Trimming shortened V by 7 bases and J by 1 base, and 13 bases separated the two germline ends. The CDR3 region is CSALPGKNTEAFF. The CDR3 bases are TGCAGCGCTTTACCAGGGAAGAACACTGAAGCTTTCTTT.

The genes are TRBV27 and TRBJ2-4; D gene ambiguous. Trimming pared 5 bases from V and 1 base from J, leaving 6 bases between. The germline V gene has CDR1 MNHEY and CDR2 SMNVEV (reference sequence). The CDR3 is 13 residues long. The CDR3 nucleotides read TGTGCCAGCAGTCCCGGGGCCAAAAACATTCAGTACTTC. It is translated as CASSPGAKNIQYF.

This chain uses TRBV18 with TRBJ1-1; the match to TRBD1 covers 8 bases. From germline, CDR1 is KGHSH and CDR2 LQKENI. The junction had 7 bases not matched to a gene; V was cut back by 3 bases and J by 4 bases. CDR3 size: 15 residues. CDR3 in amino acids: CASSPQGAQSTEAFF. CDR3 DNA sequence: TGTGCCAGCTCACCCCAGGGGGCGCAGAGCACTGAAGCTTTCTTT.

This rearrangement joins TRBV7-9 to TRBJ1-2, with 8 bases aligning to TRBD1. The CDR3 is 14 residues long. Germline trimming cut 4 bases from V and 6 bases from J; bases unmatched to any gene: 7. Germline values: CDR1 SEHNR, CDR2 FQNEAQ (reference sequence). The CDR3 region is CASSSDQGAHGYTF. For the CDR3, the DNA is TGTGCCAGCAGCTCCGATCAGGGGGCGCATGGCTACACCTTC. Variable domain in full (rest from reference TRBV7-9 and TRBJ1-2): DTGVSQNPRHKITKRGQNVTFRCDPISEHNRLYWYRQTLGQGPEFLTYFQNEAQLEKSRLLSDRFSAERPKGSFSTLEIQRTEQGDSAMYLCASSSDQGAHGYTFGSGTRLTVV.

This rearrangement joins TRBV7-9 to TRBJ2-3; D gene unclear. V was clipped by 2 bases and J by 0 bases, with 12 bases between them. The CDR3 covers 16 residues. Germline V CDR1 and CDR2: SEHNR, FQNEAQ (reference sequence). In DNA form, the CDR3 reads TGTGCCAGCAGCTTACCCTTGACGACTAGCACAGATACGCAGTATTTT. Encoded protein: CASSLPLTTSTDTQYF.

The chain uses TRBV30 and TRBJ1-2; maybe TRBD1 (6 bases). Germline CDR1 is GTSNPN and CDR2 is SVGIG (reference sequence). Trimming cost V 4 bases and J 8 bases, with 14 bases left between them. This CDR3 comprises 12 residues. In DNA, the CDR3 is TGTGCCTGGAAAACACTTGGGGGCGGCTACACCTTC. Protein sequence: CAWKTLGGGYTF.

CDR3 in DNA: TGTGCCAGCAGGTTCGGGACAGCTAATGAAAAACTGTTTTTT. As protein: CASRFGTANEKLFF. The rearrangement links TRBV6-6 to TRBJ1-4; 7 nucleotides line up with TRBD1. The junction had 4 bases not matched to a gene; V was cut back by 6 bases and J by 3 bases. The CDR3 consists of 14 residues. Germline CDR1 MNHNY, CDR2 SVGAGI (reference sequence).

The gene calls are TRBV19 and TRBJ2-7; 7 bases align to TRBD2. V shed 6 bases, J shed 2 bases, and the junction held 7 bases outside the gene matches. The germline V gene has CDR1 LNHDA and CDR2 SQIVND (reference sequence). CDR3 size: 14 residues. The CDR3 here is CASRSRDYAYEQYF. The CDR3 DNA follows: TGTGCCAGTAGGAGCCGGGACTATGCCTACGAGCAGTACTTC.

The genes are TRBV10-3 and TRBJ2-1; 15 nucleotides align to TRBD2. V was pared by 6 bases and J by 6 bases, with 6 bases of the junction left unmatched. This CDR3 has 16 residues. CDR1 is ENHRY, CDR2 SYGVKD, per germline. The CDR3 DNA follows: TGTGCCATCAGCGAGAGGACTAGCGGGAGGGGCAATGAGCAGTTCTTC. This translates into CAISERTSGRGNEQFF.

The V call is TRBV5-1, the J call TRBJ2-7; 8 nucleotides align to TRBD1. The CDR3 consists of 16 residues. CDR1 is SGHRS and CDR2 is YFSETQ in the germline V gene. Losses at the gene ends were 4 bases for V and 0 bases for J; bases not matched to a gene: 9. In DNA, the CDR3 is TGCGCCAGCAGCCCTGCCTATCAGGGGGCCTCCTACGAGCAGTACTTC. Its protein is CASSPAYQGASYEQYF.

This clone was observed once. The chain uses TRBV5-1 and TRBJ2-2; 8 bases line up with TRBD2. V gave up 0 bases and J gave up 15 bases; unmatched junction bases: 13. The CDR3 length is 15 residues. The germline gives CDR1 SGHRS, CDR2 YFSETQ. Written as DNA, the CDR3 is TGCGCCAGCAGCTTGGCCCAAGCGGGAGCGGGGGCCATGTTTTTT. Protein: CASSLAQAGAGAMFF.

The CDR3 region has the DNA TGTGCCAGCAGTGAAGGGACAACCGGCTGGGTCGAGCAGTACTTC. This gives the protein CASSEGTTGWVEQYF. V and J are TRBV6-1 and TRBJ2-7, with D perhaps TRBD1 (5 bases). Trimming shortened V by 1 base and J by 6 bases, and 16 bases separated the two germline ends. CDR1 is MNHNS, CDR2 SASEGT, per germline. This CDR3 spans 15 amino acids.